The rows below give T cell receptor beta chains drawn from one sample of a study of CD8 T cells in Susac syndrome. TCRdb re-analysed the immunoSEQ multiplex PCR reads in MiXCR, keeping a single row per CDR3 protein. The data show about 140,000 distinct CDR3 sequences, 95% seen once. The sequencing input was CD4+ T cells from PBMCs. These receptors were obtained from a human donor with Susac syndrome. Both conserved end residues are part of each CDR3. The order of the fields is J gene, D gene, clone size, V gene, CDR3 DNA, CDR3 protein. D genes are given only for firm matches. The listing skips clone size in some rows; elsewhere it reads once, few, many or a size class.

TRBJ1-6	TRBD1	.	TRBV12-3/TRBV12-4	TGTGCCAGCAGTCCCGGGACAGGGGGCGCATCTTCACCCCTCCACTTT	CASSPGTGGASSPLHF
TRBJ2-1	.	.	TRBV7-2	TGTGCCAGCAGCGCAATAGCGTTAAAAGGCGATGAGCAGTTCTTC	CASSAIALKGDEQFF
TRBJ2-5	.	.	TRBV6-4	TGTGCCAGCAGTGACTCGAGCGGGCAAGAGACCCAGTACTTC	CASSDSSGQETQYF
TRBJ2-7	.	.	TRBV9	TGTGCCAGCAGCGGCGTTAAGGGCGGGCAGTACTTC	CASSGVKGGQYF
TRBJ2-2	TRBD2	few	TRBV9	TGTGCCAGCAGCGTAGCGGGGGGGAACACCGGGGAGCTGTTTTTT	CASSVAGGNTGELFF
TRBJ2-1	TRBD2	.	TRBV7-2	TGTGCCAGCAGTTTGAGACTAGCGGGGGGCTCCTACAATGAGCAGTTCTTC	CASSLRLAGGSYNEQFF
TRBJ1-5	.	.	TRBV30	TGTGCCTGGAGGAACCCGGGGGAAGGAGGTCAGCCCCAGCATTTT	CAWRNPGEGGQPQHF
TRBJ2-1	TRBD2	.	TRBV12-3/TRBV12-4	TGTGCCAGCAGTCCACGGGGGGATGCCTACAATGAGCAGTTCTTC	CASSPRGDAYNEQFF
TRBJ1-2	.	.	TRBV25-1	TGTGCCAGCAGTTCTGGGATGGATGGCTACACCTTC	CASSSGMDGYTF
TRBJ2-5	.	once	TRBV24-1	TGTGCCACCAGTGAAGGGGCGGAAGAGACCCAGTACTTC	CATSEGAEETQYF
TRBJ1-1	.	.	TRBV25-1	TGTGCCAGCAGTGGGAACAGGAACACTGAAGCTTTCTTT	CASSGNRNTEAFF
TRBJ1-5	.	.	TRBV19	TGTGCCAGTAGTCTAGGGATATTCAATCAGCCCCAGCATTTT	CASSLGIFNQPQHF